In its sample, the clone carrying this TCR beta chain was seen many times. Its antigen is undetermined. The data were obtained in a study of metastatic and nonmetastatic thyroid tumors. Study-level information: Repertoire comparisons spanned blood and tumor or nodule tissue from malignant and benign thyroid patients.

All patients were untreated before thyroid surgery. Original processing notes: A papillary thyroid cancer distant-metastasis classifier was built from CDR3 differences across clinicopathological groups. TCRdb re-called clones via MiXCR from the PCR reads. The V and J calls follow TCRdb's processing rather than the paper's. The data contain 26,000 or so clones, roughly 15% of them seen just once; the ten biggest clones take up more than 15%. Overall study findings and caveats: A significant increase in TCR beta diversity was reportedly seen in malignant thyroid tumors relative to benign nodules, in blood and tumor.

Sample: blood. This clonotype was sampled from a male donor with papillary thyroid cancer or a benign thyroid nodule (not recorded which). Some clones in this sample may be carry-over from other donors' samples.

The CDR3: CASSFKSSPAEAFF. For the CDR3, the DNA is TGTGCCAGCAGCTTTAAGTCTTCGCCGGCTGAAGCTTTCTTT. The chain employs TRBV5-8 and TRBJ1-1, with D uncertain. CDR1 SGHTS and CDR2 YDEGEE come from the germline V gene. The length of the CDR3 is 14 residues. V shed 2 bases and J shed 6 bases, with 14 bases lying between them.